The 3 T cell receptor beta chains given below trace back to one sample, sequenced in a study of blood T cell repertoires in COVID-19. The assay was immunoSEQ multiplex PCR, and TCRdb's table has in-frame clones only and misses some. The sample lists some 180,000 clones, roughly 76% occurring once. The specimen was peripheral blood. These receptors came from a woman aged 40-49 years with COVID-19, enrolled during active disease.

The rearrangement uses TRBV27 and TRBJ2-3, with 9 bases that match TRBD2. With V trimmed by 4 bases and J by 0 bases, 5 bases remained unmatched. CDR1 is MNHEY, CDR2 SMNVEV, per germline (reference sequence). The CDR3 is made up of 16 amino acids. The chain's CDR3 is CASSSTGTSSTDTQYF. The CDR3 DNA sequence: TGTGCCAGCAGTTCCACCGGGACTAGCAGCACAGATACGCAGTATTTT.

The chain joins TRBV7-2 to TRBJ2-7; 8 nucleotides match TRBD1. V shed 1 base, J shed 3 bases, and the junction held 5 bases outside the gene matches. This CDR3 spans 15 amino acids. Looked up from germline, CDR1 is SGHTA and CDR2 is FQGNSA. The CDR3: CASSLVGTGIYEQYV. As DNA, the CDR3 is TGTGCCAGCAGCTTAGTCGGGACAGGAATCTACGAGCAGTACGTC.

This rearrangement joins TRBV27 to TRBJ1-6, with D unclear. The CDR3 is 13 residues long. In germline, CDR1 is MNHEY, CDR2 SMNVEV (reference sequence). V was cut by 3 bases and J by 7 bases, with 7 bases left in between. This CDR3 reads CASSFSLNSPLHF. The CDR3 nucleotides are TGTGCCAGCAGTTTTAGTCTAAATTCACCCCTCCACTTT.